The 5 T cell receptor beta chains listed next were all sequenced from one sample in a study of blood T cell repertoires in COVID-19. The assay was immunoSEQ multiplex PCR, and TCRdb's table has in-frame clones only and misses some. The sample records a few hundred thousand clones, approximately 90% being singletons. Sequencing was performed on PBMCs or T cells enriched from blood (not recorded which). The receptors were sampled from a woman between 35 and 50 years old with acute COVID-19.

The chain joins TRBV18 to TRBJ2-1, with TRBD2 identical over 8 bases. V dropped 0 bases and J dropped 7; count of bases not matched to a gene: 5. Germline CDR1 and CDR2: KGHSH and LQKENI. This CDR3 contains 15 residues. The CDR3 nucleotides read TGTGCCAGCTCACCACCCTCTAGCGGGTATAATGAGCAGTTCTTC. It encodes CASSPPSSGYNEQFF.

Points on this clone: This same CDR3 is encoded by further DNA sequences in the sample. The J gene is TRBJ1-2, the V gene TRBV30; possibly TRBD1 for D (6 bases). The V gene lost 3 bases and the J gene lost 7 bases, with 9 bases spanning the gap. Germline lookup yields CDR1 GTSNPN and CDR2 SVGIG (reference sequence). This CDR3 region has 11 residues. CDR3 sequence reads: CAWSVGGGYTF. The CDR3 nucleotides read TGTGCCTGGAGCGTAGGGGGTGGCTACACCTTC.

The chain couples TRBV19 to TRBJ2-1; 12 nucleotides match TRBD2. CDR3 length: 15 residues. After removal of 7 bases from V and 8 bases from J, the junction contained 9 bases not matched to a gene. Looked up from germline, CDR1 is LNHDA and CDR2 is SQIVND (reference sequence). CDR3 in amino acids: CASTLTSGSGYEQFF. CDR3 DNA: TGTGCCAGTACCTTGACTAGCGGGAGCGGCTATGAGCAGTTCTTC.

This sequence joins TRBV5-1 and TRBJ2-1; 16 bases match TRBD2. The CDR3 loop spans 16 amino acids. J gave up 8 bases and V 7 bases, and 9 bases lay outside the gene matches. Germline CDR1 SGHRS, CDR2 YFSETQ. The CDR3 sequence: CASARAGTSGRDEQFF. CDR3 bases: TGCGCCAGCGCTCGGGCCGGGACTAGCGGGAGGGATGAGCAGTTCTTC. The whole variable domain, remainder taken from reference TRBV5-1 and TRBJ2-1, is KAGVTQTPRYLIKTRGQQVTLSCSPISGHRSVSWYQQTPGQGLQFLFEYFSETQRNKGNFPGRFSGRQFSNSRSEMNVSTLELGDSALYLCASARAGTSGRDEQFFGPGTRLTVL.

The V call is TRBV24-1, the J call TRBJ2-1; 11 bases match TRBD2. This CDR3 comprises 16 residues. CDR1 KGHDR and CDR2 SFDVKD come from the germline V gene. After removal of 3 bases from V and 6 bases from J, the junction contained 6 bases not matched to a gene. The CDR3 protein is CATSDLAGGFSNEQFF. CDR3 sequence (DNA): TGTGCCACCAGTGATCTAGCGGGAGGTTTCTCCAATGAGCAGTTCTTC.